The entry that follows covers one T cell receptor (beta chain) sequence. Antigen specificity is unknown. TCRdb keeps only in-frame clones here, not all; method: immunoSEQ multiplex PCR. Here the sample spans roughly 86,000 clones, approximately 81% being singletons. These data come from a study of T cell responses to AZD1222 COVID-19 vaccine. Findings and limits, study-wide: The donor group comprised mostly white British people and more females; the analysis possibly underestimated clonal diversity. In all cases, repertoires were sampled only after the peak T cell response.

Second-dose intervals near 4 or 12 weeks were combined. The clonotype was recovered from an adult who received the AZD1222 COVID-19 vaccine. The sequences come from peripheral blood, collected 28 days after the second AZD1222 dose.

The CDR3 loop is CASSPVGTEAFF. The CDR3 DNA is TGTGCCAGCAGCCCAGTCGGTACTGAAGCTTTCTTT. The chain combines TRBV7-9 with TRBJ1-1; no firm D call. There are 12 residues in the CDR3. Between the trimmed V and J ends, which lost 5 bases and 5 bases, there was a span of 9 bases. The V gene's germline CDR1 is SEHNR and CDR2 FQNEAQ (reference sequence).